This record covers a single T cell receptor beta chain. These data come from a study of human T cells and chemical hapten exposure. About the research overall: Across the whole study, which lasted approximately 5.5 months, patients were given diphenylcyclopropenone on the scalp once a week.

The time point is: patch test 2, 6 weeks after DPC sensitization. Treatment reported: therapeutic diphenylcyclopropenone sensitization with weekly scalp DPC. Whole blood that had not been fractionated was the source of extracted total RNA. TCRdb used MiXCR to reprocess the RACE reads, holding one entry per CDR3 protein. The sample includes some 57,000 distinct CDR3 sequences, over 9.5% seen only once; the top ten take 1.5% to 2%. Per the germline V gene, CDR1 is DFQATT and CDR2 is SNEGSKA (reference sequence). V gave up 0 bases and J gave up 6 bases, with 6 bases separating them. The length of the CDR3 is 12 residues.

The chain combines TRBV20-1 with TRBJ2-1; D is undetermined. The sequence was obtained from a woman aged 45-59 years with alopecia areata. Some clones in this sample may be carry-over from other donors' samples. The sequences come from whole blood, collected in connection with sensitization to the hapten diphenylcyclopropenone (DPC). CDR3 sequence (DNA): TGCAGTGCTAGAGACGGAAGCAATGAGCAGTTCTTC. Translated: CSARDGSNEQFF.